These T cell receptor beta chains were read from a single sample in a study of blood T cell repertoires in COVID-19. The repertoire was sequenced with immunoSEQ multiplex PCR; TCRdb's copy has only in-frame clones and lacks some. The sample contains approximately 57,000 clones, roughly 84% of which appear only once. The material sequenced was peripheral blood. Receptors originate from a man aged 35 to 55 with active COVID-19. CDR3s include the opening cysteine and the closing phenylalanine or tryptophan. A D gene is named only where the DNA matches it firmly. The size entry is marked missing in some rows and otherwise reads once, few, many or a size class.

TGTGCCAGTAGTATAGGGCTGGTCACCGGGGAGCTGTTTTTT | CASSIGLVTGELFF | - | TRBJ2-2 | - | TRBV19
TGTGCCACCTCGATTGGGCAGACCTACGAGCAGTACTTC | CATSIGQTYEQYF | - | TRBJ2-7 | - | TRBV15
TGTGCCAGCAGTTTATCCAGGACTAGCCTTGGCACCGGGGAGCTGTTTTTT | CASSLSRTSLGTGELFF | TRBD2 | TRBJ2-2 | - | TRBV27
TGTGCCAGCAGCCCACAGGGAACCGATTACTACGAGCAGTACTTC | CASSPQGTDYYEQYF | - | TRBJ2-7 | - | TRBV7-2
TGTGCCAGCAGTTTTAACAATCAGCCCCAGCATTTT | CASSFNNQPQHF | - | TRBJ1-5 | - | TRBV6-2/TRBV6-3
TGTGCCAGCAGTTCCTCCGGGACAGGGGGAAATACGCAGTATTTT | CASSSSGTGGNTQYF | TRBD1 | TRBJ2-3 | - | TRBV27
TGTGCCAGCAGCCCCCGGACAGGGATGGGTGAGCAGTTCTTC | CASSPRTGMGEQFF | TRBD1 | TRBJ2-1 | - | TRBV11-2
TGCGCCAGCAGCTTGGTACAGGGCAGAGGAAACACCATATATTTT | CASSLVQGRGNTIYF | - | TRBJ1-3 | - | TRBV5-1
TGCGCCAGCAGCCATTATACAGGGTCCGGCTACTACAATGAGCAGTTCTTC | CASSHYTGSGYYNEQFF | - | TRBJ2-1 | - | TRBV4-1
TGCGCCAGCAGCCAAGATCCCCCGATGGCGGGAGGGCCTCCCGGGGAGCTGTTTTTT | CASSQDPPMAGGPPGELFF | TRBD2 | TRBJ2-2 | - | TRBV4-1
TGTGCCAGCAGTAGTTTGCGCGCCAGGGGGTATGATACGCAGTATTTT | CASSSLRARGYDTQYF | TRBD1 | TRBJ2-3 | - | TRBV6-2/TRBV6-3
TGTGCCAGCAGCACAAAGAACACCGGGGAGCTGTTTTTT | CASSTKNTGELFF | - | TRBJ2-2 | - | TRBV7-9
TGTGCCAGCAGCCGTCAGCGGGGGTACTACGAGCAGTACTTC | CASSRQRGYYEQYF | TRBD2 | TRBJ2-7 | - | TRBV7-2
TGTGCCAGCAGTTCTTCAGGGGGCGGGGGCTACACCTTC | CASSSSGGGGYTF | TRBD1 | TRBJ1-2 | - | TRBV27
TGCGCCAGCAGCTCCACAGATTCCTATGGCTACACCTTC | CASSSTDSYGYTF | - | TRBJ1-2 | many | TRBV5-1
TGTGCCATCAGTGAGGGACTTTCCACAGATACGCAGTATTTT | CAISEGLSTDTQYF | - | TRBJ2-3 | - | TRBV10-3
TGTGCCAGCAGCAAAGTGGACAGGGCAACGAATGGCTACACCTTC | CASSKVDRATNGYTF | - | TRBJ1-2 | - | TRBV21-1
TGTGCCAGCAGTGAAGAGGGGGGGACGGAGTTCTTC | CASSEEGGTEFF | - | TRBJ2-1 | - | TRBV6-1
TGTGCCTGGTCAGGGTCCGGCACCGGGGAGCTGTTTTTT | CAWSGSGTGELFF | - | TRBJ2-2 | - | TRBV30
TGTGCCAGCAGCTGCGGACAGGGTAATGAAAAACTGTTTTTT | CASSCGQGNEKLFF | TRBD1 | TRBJ1-4 | - | TRBV11-1
TGTGCCAGCAGCTCCTCCGGGACAGAAAATTCACCCCTCCACTTT | CASSSSGTENSPLHF | TRBD1 | TRBJ1-6 | - | TRBV9
TGCGCCAGCAGCTTGGAGAGGAGAGGCTCTGGGGCCAACGTCCTGACTTTC | CASSLERRGSGANVLTF | - | TRBJ2-6 | once | TRBV5-1
TGTGCCAGTAGTCCAGGGACAGGGTCGCGTGGCTACACCTTC | CASSPGTGSRGYTF | TRBD1 | TRBJ1-2 | - | TRBV19
TGTGCCAGCTCATCGAGTAGGGACAGGAACACTGAAGCTTTCTTT | CASSSSRDRNTEAFF | TRBD1 | TRBJ1-1 | - | TRBV18
TGTGCCAGTAGTATAGGGTCCCTAGGGGCCAACGTCCTGACTTTC | CASSIGSLGANVLTF | - | TRBJ2-6 | - | TRBV19
TGTGCCAGCAGCTTACCGGGACTAGGGATTGGCGAGCAGTACTTC | CASSLPGLGIGEQYF | TRBD2 | TRBJ2-7 | - | TRBV7-9
TGTGCCAGCAGCTTAGCCCCATGGGGACGGGTGCGGGGTATGAACACTGAAGCTTTCTTT | CASSLAPWGRVRGMNTEAFF | - | TRBJ1-1 | - | TRBV7-8
TGTGCCAGCAGTTTTTTAGGAGTCGGGTCCTACAATGAGCAGTTCTTC | CASSFLGVGSYNEQFF | - | TRBJ2-1 | - | TRBV27
TGTGCCAGCAGTTTAAGACTAGCGGGAGAAGGAACCGGGGAGCTGTTTTTT | CASSLRLAGEGTGELFF | TRBD2 | TRBJ2-2 | - | TRBV27
TGTGCCAGCATTACAGTCTGGGCTGGGAACACCGGGGAGCTGTTTTTT | CASITVWAGNTGELFF | - | TRBJ2-2 | - | TRBV7-8
TGTGCCAGAAGCTCGGAGGTTAATGGCTACACCTTC | CARSSEVNGYTF | - | TRBJ1-2 | - | TRBV5-3
TGTGCCAGCAGCCCAACCGGGACAAGGGGTCTCGATGCCAATGAGCAGTTCTTC | CASSPTGTRGLDANEQFF | - | TRBJ2-1 | - | TRBV11-2
TGTGCCAGTAGTAGGGGGGAGAGCCTGGGCGAGCAGTACTTC | CASSRGESLGEQYF | - | TRBJ2-7 | - | TRBV19
TGTGCCAGCAGAGAGCAGGGGGTAGGCTACACCTTC | CASREQGVGYTF | TRBD1 | TRBJ1-2 | - | TRBV28
TGTGCCAGCAGCTTAGTGGGGGGATTTCTTAACTATGGCTACACCTTC | CASSLVGGFLNYGYTF | - | TRBJ1-2 | - | TRBV7-8
TGCGCCAGCAGCTTGGTTTTCGGGGGTTCGTTCTATGGCTACACCTTC | CASSLVFGGSFYGYTF | - | TRBJ1-2 | - | TRBV5-1
TGTGCCAGCAGGACCCCCCAGAACAGGGGAGATGAAAAACTGTTTTTT | CASRTPQNRGDEKLFF | TRBD1 | TRBJ1-4 | - | TRBV28
TGTGCCAGCAGTTACTATAGTTCCGGGGAGCTGTTTTTT | CASSYYSSGELFF | - | TRBJ2-2 | few | TRBV6-6
TGTGCCATCAGTGAGGGGACAGGGTTGGCACCCTATTCACCCCTCCACTTT | CAISEGTGLAPYSPLHF | TRBD1 | TRBJ1-6 | - | TRBV10-3
TGCGCCAGCACTATGGAGACTAGCGGGAGGGGATCCTACGAGCAGTACTTC | CASTMETSGRGSYEQYF | TRBD2 | TRBJ2-7 | - | TRBV5-1